This T cell receptor (beta chain) was recorded in a study of T-cell memory formation after mild COVID-19. Study-level information: Most TCR clusters belonged to a single donor. Study outcomes and limitations: CD4+ contracting clones were found mainly in CM and EM, and CD8+ ones in EMRA.

This clonotype was observed a few times. Its antigen is still unknown. TCR alpha and TCR beta cDNA libraries carrying sample barcodes and UMIs came from 5'RACE with constant-segment primers. TCRdb redid the calling of the 5' RACE reads with MiXCR, one entry per CDR3 protein. The sample records 250,000 or so distinct CDR3 sequences, 15% to 20% being singletons. The clonotype comes from a man aged 18 to 30 who had mild COVID-19 (a few samples of this study predate the infection). Cell type and time point are not known. Sequencing input: PBMCs or a T cell subset sorted from them (not recorded which).

The CDR3, as DNA: TGCGCCAGCAGCCGTGGACAGGGGAGTCATAGCAATCAGCCCCAGCATTTT. Translation gives CASSRGQGSHSNQPQHF. The V gene is TRBV4-1, the J gene TRBJ1-5; 9 bases align to TRBD1. J lost 0 bases, V lost 4 bases, and 7 bases had no gene match. The CDR3 is 17 amino acids. CDR1 is MGHRA, CDR2 YSYEKL, per germline.